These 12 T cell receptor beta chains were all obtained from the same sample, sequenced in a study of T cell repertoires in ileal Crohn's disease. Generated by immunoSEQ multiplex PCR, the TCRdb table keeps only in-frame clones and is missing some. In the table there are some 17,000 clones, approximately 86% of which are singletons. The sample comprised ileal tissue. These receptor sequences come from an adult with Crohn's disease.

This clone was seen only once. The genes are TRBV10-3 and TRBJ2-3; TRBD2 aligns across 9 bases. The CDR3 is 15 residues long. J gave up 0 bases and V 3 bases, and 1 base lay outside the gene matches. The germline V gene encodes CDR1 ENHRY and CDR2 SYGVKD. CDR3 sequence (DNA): TGTGCCATCAGTGATACTAGCGGGAGCACAGATACGCAGTATTTT. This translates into CAISDTSGSTDTQYF.

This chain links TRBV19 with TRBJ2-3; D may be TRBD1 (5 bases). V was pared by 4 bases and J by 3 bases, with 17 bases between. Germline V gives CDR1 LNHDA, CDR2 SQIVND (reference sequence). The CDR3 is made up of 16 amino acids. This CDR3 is CASSSPQGSSTDTQYF. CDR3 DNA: TGTGCCAGTAGTAGCCCCCAGGGCTCCTCGACAGATACGCAGTATTTT.

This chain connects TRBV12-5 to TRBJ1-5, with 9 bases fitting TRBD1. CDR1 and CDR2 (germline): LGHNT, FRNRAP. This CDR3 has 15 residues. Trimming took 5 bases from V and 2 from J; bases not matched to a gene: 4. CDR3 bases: TGTGCTAGTGGTCAACAGGGGGCAGGCAATCAGCCCCAGCATTTT. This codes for CASGQQGAGNQPQHF.

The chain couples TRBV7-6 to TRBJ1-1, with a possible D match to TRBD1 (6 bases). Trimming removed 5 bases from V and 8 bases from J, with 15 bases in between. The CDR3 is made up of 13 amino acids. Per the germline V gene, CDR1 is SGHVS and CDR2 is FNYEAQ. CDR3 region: CASSMLTGTEAFF. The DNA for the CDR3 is TGTGCCAGCAGCATGCTAACCGGGACAGAAGCTTTCTTT.

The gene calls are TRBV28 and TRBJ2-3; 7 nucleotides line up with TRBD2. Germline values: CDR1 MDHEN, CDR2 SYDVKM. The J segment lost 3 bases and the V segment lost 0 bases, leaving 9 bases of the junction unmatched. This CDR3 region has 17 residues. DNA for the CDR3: TGTGCCAGCAGTTTATGGGCTAGCGGAGGGGCGACAGATACGCAGTATTTT. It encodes CASSLWASGGATDTQYF.

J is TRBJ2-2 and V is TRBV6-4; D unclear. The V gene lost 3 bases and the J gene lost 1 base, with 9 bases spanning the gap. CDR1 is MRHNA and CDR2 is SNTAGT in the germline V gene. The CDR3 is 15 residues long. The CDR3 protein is CASSEGGLNTGELFF. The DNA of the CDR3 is TGTGCCAGCAGTGAAGGCGGATTGAACACCGGGGAGCTGTTTTTT.

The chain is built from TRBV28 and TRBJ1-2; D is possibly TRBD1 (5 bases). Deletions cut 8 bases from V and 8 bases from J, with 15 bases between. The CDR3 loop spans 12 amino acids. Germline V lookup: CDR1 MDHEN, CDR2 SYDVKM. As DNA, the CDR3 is TGTGCCAGCGCGGCGGGGCCATACGGCTACACCTTC. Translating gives CASAAGPYGYTF.

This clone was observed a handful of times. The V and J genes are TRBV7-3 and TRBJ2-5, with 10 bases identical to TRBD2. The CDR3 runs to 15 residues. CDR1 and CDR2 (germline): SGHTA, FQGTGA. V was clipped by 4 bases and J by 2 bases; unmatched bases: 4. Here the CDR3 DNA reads TGTGCCAGCAGCTGGACTAGCGGACGACAAGAGACCCAGTACTTC. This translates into CASSWTSGRQETQYF.

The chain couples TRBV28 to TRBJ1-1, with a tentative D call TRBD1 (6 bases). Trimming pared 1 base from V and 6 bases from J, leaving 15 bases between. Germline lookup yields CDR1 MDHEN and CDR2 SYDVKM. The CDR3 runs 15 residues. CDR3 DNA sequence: TGTGCCAGCAGTTTATTACAGGGTAGCCCTCCTGAAGCTTTCTTT. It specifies CASSLLQGSPPEAFF. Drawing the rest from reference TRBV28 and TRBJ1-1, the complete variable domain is DVKVTQSSRYLVKRTGEKVFLECVQDMDHENMFWYRQDPGLGLRLIYFSYDVKMKEKGDIPEGYSVSREKKERFSLILESASTNQTSMYLCASSLLQGSPPEAFFGQGTRLTVV.

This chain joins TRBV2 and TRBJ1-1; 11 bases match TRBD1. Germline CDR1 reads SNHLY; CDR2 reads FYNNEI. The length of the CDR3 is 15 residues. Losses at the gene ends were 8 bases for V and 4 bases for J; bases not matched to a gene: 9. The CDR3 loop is CASPGQGALGTEAFF. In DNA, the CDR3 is TGTGCCAGCCCCGGACAGGGGGCCTTGGGCACTGAAGCTTTCTTT.

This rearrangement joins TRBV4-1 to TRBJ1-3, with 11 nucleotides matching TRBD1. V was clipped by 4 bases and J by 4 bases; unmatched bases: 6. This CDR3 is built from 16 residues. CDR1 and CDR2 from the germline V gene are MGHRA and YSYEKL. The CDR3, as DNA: TGCGCCAGCAGCCTATTTGGACAGGGGGCCGGAAACACCATATATTTT. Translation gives CASSLFGQGAGNTIYF.

CDR3 sequence (DNA): TGTGCCAGCAGCGCCCCACAGGGCGCTAACTATGGCTACACCTTC. Amino acids: CASSAPQGANYGYTF. The genes are TRBV5-4 and TRBJ1-2; perhaps TRBD1 as D (6 bases). CDR1 SGHNT and CDR2 YYREEE come from the germline V gene (reference sequence). This CDR3 is built from 15 residues. V was shortened by 4 bases and J by 0 bases, with 13 bases between the two germline ends.